This T cell receptor (beta chain) was documented in a study of neoadjuvant nivolumab and ipilimumab in lung cancer. Findings of the study overall: Pretherapy blood TCR richness correlated positively with resected tumor richness.

In the case of this clone: The antigen remains undetermined.

Some clones are missing from TCRdb's copy, which holds only in-frame ones; the method was immunoSEQ multiplex PCR. There are over 25,000 clones in the sample; 92% occur only once, and approximately 2.2% lies in the top ten. This CDR3 spans 13 amino acids. Germline assignment: CDR1 MNHNS and CDR2 SASEGT. V gave up 1 base and J gave up 8 bases, with 11 bases separating them. The sequencing used peripheral blood, collected after neoadjuvant nivolumab, alone or with ipilimumab, at or shortly before surgery. The chain links TRBV6-1 to TRBJ1-2; tentative D call: TRBD1 (5 bases). The sequence was obtained from an adult with non-small cell lung cancer. Here the CDR3 reads CASSEGDFSGYTF. Here the CDR3 DNA reads TGTGCCAGCAGTGAAGGGGACTTTTCCGGCTACACCTTC.